Reported below is one TCR beta chain. Germline V gives CDR1 SGHRS, CDR2 YFSETQ. There are 14 residues in the CDR3. The V segment lost 1 base and the J segment 4 bases; nucleotides outside the gene matches: 4. This entry is derived from a study of blood T cell repertoires in COVID-19. In the authors' methods: Reference gene primer amplification gave nucleated cell count estimates. The protocol was immunoSEQ multiplex PCR, while the TCRdb copy is restricted to in-frame clones and leaves out a portion. The V and J calls and clone size come from that table; D and trimming were worked out from the DNA. The sample records 200,000 to 250,000 clones, 89% being singletons.

The specimen was peripheral blood. The rearrangement joins TRBV5-1 to TRBJ1-1; 7 bases align to TRBD1. This TCR was sampled from a man aged 55 to 70 who had recovered from COVID-19. CDR3 DNA sequence: TGCGCCAGCAGCTTGTCTCAGGGGGGCACTGAAGCTTTCTTT. Residues: CASSLSQGGTEAFF.